The 26 T cell receptor beta chains listed next were all sequenced from one sample in a study of beta chain features in type 1 diabetes. Regarding the study as a whole: Moderate but significant shortening of TCRB CDR3s was recorded in all four CD4+ subsets from Type 1 diabetes patients.

All of the isolated RNA was reverse transcribed, so expressed TCRB transcripts were sequenced. Profiling relied on immunoSEQ multiplex PCR, and the TCRdb table lists in-frame clones only, not all of them. The table shows about 150,000 clones, with approximately 10% occurring only once. For these TCRs, the target antigens are not known. The sample comprised central memory CD4+ T cells from blood. The receptors originated from a man aged 30 to 45 with type 1 diabetes.

The chain links TRBV7-9 to TRBJ2-3; D call uncertain. The CDR3 runs to 14 residues. Trimming cost V 1 base and J 0 bases, with 5 bases left between them. Per germline, CDR1 SEHNR and CDR2 FQNEAQ (reference sequence). The chain's CDR3 is CASSLVSSTDTQYF. The CDR3 DNA is TGTGCCAGCAGCTTAGTATCTAGCACAGATACGCAGTATTTT.

The V gene is TRBV11-3, the J gene TRBJ2-3, with TRBD1 matching 9 bases. The J segment lost 1 base and the V segment lost 5 bases, leaving 4 bases of the junction unmatched. Germline V CDR1 and CDR2: SGHNT, YENEEA. The CDR3 loop spans 15 amino acids. Here the CDR3 DNA reads TGTGCCAGCAGCCTTGGGGACAGGGGCACAGATACGCAGTATTTT. Residues: CASSLGDRGTDTQYF.

There are a few counts of this clone. Additional DNA sequences in this sample encode the identical CDR3. The chain combines TRBV4-2 with TRBJ2-1, with D perhaps matching TRBD2 (6 bases). The CDR3 has 17 amino acids. Trimming removed 1 base at V and 0 bases at J, with 13 bases between. Germline V gene data show CDR1 as LGHNA and CDR2 as YNFKEQ. The CDR3 is CASSQVGSGSSYNEQFF. CDR3 sequence (DNA): TGTGCCAGCAGCCAAGTCGGTAGCGGCAGCTCCTACAATGAGCAGTTCTTC.

This clone was counted only a few times. V gene TRBV9 combines with J gene TRBJ2-7; 11 bases line up with TRBD1. Germline V CDR1 and CDR2: SGDLS, YYNGEE. CDR3 length equals 16 residues. With V trimmed by 0 bases and J by 3 bases, 5 bases remained unmatched. Here the CDR3 DNA reads TGTGCCAGCAGCGTAGAGCCGGGACAGGGGGTCTACGAGCAGTACTTC. Protein: CASSVEPGQGVYEQYF.

The sample holds a few counts of this clone. The rearrangement uses TRBV6-1 and TRBJ2-1, with D hard to call. Germline V gives CDR1 MNHNS, CDR2 SASEGT. CDR3 length: 13 amino acids. V lost 5 bases, J lost 3 bases, and 8 bases lay in between. The CDR3 here is CASSPTNYNEQFF. DNA for the CDR3: TGTGCCAGCAGTCCAACTAACTACAATGAGCAGTTCTTC.

The chain combines TRBV7-2 with TRBJ2-7, with D possibly being TRBD2 (6 bases). Trimming stripped 3 bases from V and 7 bases from J, with 19 bases between. CDR3 length: 15 amino acids. Germline CDR1 and CDR2: SGHTA and FQGNSA. The CDR3 DNA reads as TGTGCCAGCAGCTTCTTGCCAGGGAGGACGTGGGAGCAGTACTTC. This encodes CASSFLPGRTWEQYF.

This clone occurred a few times. CDR3 sequence: CAWSFRTELHF. The CDR3 DNA follows: TGTGCCTGGAGTTTCAGGACAGAGCTCCACTTT. The chain has TRBV30 and TRBJ1-6, with a possible D match to TRBD1 (6 bases). Germline V gene sequence: CDR1 GTSNPN, CDR2 SVGIG (reference sequence). The CDR3 runs to 11 residues. With 2 bases removed from V and 16 bases from J, the gap between germline ends came to 12 bases.

V usage is TRBV14 and J usage is TRBJ1-2; 7 positions agree with TRBD1. CDR1 is SGHDN and CDR2 is FVKESK in the germline V gene. Trimming at V came to 4 bases and at J to 8 bases, leaving 13 bases not matched to a gene. This CDR3 comprises 15 residues. The CDR3 sequence: CASSPPLTGPGGYTF. CDR3 sequence (DNA): TGTGCCAGCAGCCCGCCTTTGACAGGGCCAGGGGGCTACACCTTC.

The CDR3 sequence: CASRREGAGETQYF. CDR3 DNA sequence: TGTGCCAGCAGGCGGGAGGGGGCGGGAGAGACCCAGTACTTC. J is TRBJ2-5 and V is TRBV11-2; 9 bases match TRBD2. The germline V gene has CDR1 SGHAT and CDR2 FQNNGV. V shed 6 bases, J shed 4 bases, and the junction held 6 bases outside the gene matches. This CDR3 contains 14 residues.

The sample holds many counts of this clone. The chain is built from TRBV21-1 and TRBJ2-1; the D segment call TRBD1 is taken from the table without a DNA check. TRBV21-1 is labeled a pseudogene. The CDR3 extends over 15 amino acids. The CDR3 sequence is CASSFRCIIGTEQFF. The CDR3 bases are TGTGCCAGCAGCTTCCGTTGTATCATTGGGACAGAGCAGTTCTTC.

This clone turned up a few times. The rearrangement joins TRBV27 to TRBJ1-2; D unresolved. Trimming cost V 2 bases and J 6 bases, with 7 bases left between them. This CDR3 region has 12 residues. CDR1 and CDR2 (germline): MNHEY, SMNVEV (reference sequence). Written as DNA, the CDR3 is TGTGCCAGCAGTTTAGCGGGAGATGGCTACACCTTC. Translated: CASSLAGDGYTF.

This clone appeared a few times. V usage is TRBV19 and J usage is TRBJ1-5, with D maybe TRBD1 (5 bases). V was trimmed by 4 bases and J by 3 bases, leaving 10 bases between them. The CDR3 runs 14 residues. CDR1 LNHDA and CDR2 SQIVND come from the germline V gene (reference sequence). The CDR3 DNA reads as TGTGCCAGTAGTACCCGACAGCCCAATCAGCCCCAGCATTTT. Its protein is CASSTRQPNQPQHF.

In this sample, this clone turned up once. The chain employs TRBV4-3 and TRBJ2-7, with 11 bases matching TRBD1. Per germline, CDR1 LGHNA and CDR2 YSLEER. The length of the CDR3 is 16 residues. Trimming took 0 bases from V and 3 from J; bases not matched to a gene: 4. CDR3 coding DNA: TGCGCCAGCAGCCAAGAAGGGACAGGGGGGTACTACGAGCAGTACTTC. Protein: CASSQEGTGGYYEQYF.

This clone has a handful of counts. The CDR3 DNA sequence: TGCGCCAGCAGCTTGGAACTAACAAAAGCAGATACGCAGTATTTT. Residues: CASSLELTKADTQYF. The chain employs TRBV5-1 and TRBJ2-3, with D unclear. Germline CDR1 is SGHRS and CDR2 is YFSETQ. V lost 0 bases and J lost 4, with 12 bases in between. There are 15 residues in the CDR3.

This clone was observed a handful of times. The chain joins TRBV15 to TRBJ2-7, with TRBD2 as a possible D gene (6 bases). Trimming pared 0 bases from V and 3 bases from J, leaving 15 bases between. This CDR3 is 16 amino acids long. Germline CDR1 LNHNV, CDR2 YYDKDF (reference sequence). This CDR3 is CATSRERDSGFYEQYF. The CDR3 nucleotides read TGTGCCACCAGCAGAGAACGGGACTCCGGGTTCTACGAGCAGTACTTC.

The gene calls are TRBV7-2 and TRBJ1-2; tentatively, D is TRBD1 (5 bases). The ends were cut back, 3 bases at V and 4 bases at J, with 12 bases in the middle. This CDR3 comprises 14 residues. CDR1 is SGHTA and CDR2 is FQGNSA in the germline V gene. CDR3 nucleotides: TGTGCCAGCAGCTTCCTCGGAAGGGGCTATGGCTACACCTTC. Amino acid sequence: CASSFLGRGYGYTF.

Only a few counts were recorded for this clone. This rearrangement joins TRBV18 to TRBJ2-5; the D gene is possibly TRBD1 (6 bases). The CDR3 is 15 residues long. The V gene's germline CDR1 is KGHSH and CDR2 LQKENI. Trimming shortened V by 0 bases and J by 4 bases, and 12 bases separated the two germline ends. CDR3 DNA sequence: TGTGCCAGCTCACCACCAGGGGGACACGGAGAGACCCAGTACTTC. This gives the protein CASSPPGGHGETQYF.

This clone has more than one count but fewer than ten. This chain joins TRBV7-2 and TRBJ2-3; no firm D call. Germline CDR1 reads SGHTA; CDR2 reads FQGNSA. Deletions cut 6 bases from V and 3 bases from J, with 7 bases between. This CDR3 region has 12 residues. CDR3 in amino acids: CASRQQTDTQYF. DNA for the CDR3: TGTGCCAGCAGACAACAAACAGATACGCAGTATTTT.

The rearrangement uses TRBV28 and TRBJ2-2, with D perhaps matching TRBD1 (5 bases). V lost 8 bases, J lost 2 bases, and 9 bases lay in between. Germline V lookup: CDR1 MDHEN, CDR2 SYDVKM. This CDR3 comprises 13 residues. Here the CDR3 DNA reads TGTGCCAGCGAAGACAGTAACACCGGGGAGCTGTTTTTT. Its protein product is CASEDSNTGELFF. Looking up the rest from reference TRBV28 and TRBJ2-2 gives the full variable domain: DVKVTQSSRYLVKRTGEKVFLECVQDMDHENMFWYRQDPGLGLRLIYFSYDVKMKEKGDIPEGYSVSREKKERFSLILESASTNQTSMYLCASEDSNTGELFFGEGSRLTVL.

The sample holds a few counts of this clone. J is TRBJ2-7 and V is TRBV4-2, with 11 bases fitting TRBD2. The germline CDR1 and CDR2 sequences are LGHNA and YNFKEQ. Germline trimming cut 4 bases from V and 0 bases from J; bases unmatched to any gene: 2. CDR3 size: 15 residues. The CDR3 sequence is CASSLTSGSSYEQYF. CDR3 DNA: TGTGCCAGCAGCCTCACTAGCGGGAGCTCCTACGAGCAGTACTTC.

The CDR3 nucleotides are TGTGCCAGCAGCCAACCCGGGACATCAGGGAATCAGCCCCAGCATTTT. Translation gives CASSQPGTSGNQPQHF. This chain connects TRBV16 to TRBJ1-5; D possibly corresponds to TRBD1 (6 bases). CDR3 length: 16 residues. With 2 bases removed from V and 4 bases from J, the gap between germline ends came to 15 bases. Germline V gene data show CDR1 as KGHSY and CDR2 as FQNENV.

This clone was seen a few times. The rearrangement links TRBV18 to TRBJ2-7; 9 nucleotides match TRBD1. Germline trimming cut 4 bases from V and 5 bases from J; bases unmatched to any gene: 9. There are 15 residues in the CDR3. The V gene's germline CDR1 is KGHSH and CDR2 LQKENI. In nucleotides, the CDR3 is TGTGCCAGCTCACAATTCCGGGACAGGGCGGACGAGCAGTACTTC. Protein sequence: CASSQFRDRADEQYF.

The V call is TRBV30, the J call TRBJ2-5; 7 nucleotides agree with TRBD1. Losses at the gene ends were 4 bases for V and 5 bases for J; bases not matched to a gene: 13. The germline gives CDR1 GTSNPN, CDR2 SVGIG (reference sequence). This CDR3 is built from 15 residues. The CDR3 DNA reads as TGTGCCTGGACCTATCCGGGACAGCGAGGGGAGACCCAGTACTTC. Protein sequence: CAWTYPGQRGETQYF. Complete variable domain (other parts from reference TRBV30 and TRBJ2-5): SQTIHQWPATLVQPVGSPLSLECTVEGTSNPNLYWYRQAAGRGLQLLFYSVGIGQISSEVPQNLSASRPQDRQFILSSKKLLLSDSGFYLCAWTYPGQRGETQYFGPGTRLLVL.

This clone was seen a few times. V is TRBV7-2 and J is TRBJ1-1; 7 bases fit TRBD1. Germline CDR1 SGHTA, CDR2 FQGNSA. With 6 bases clipped from V and 5 bases from J, the junction kept 9 bases outside the gene matches. CDR3 length: 14 residues. The CDR3 here is CASSPQGEKTEAFF. The CDR3 nucleotides are TGTGCCAGCAGTCCCCAGGGGGAAAAAACTGAAGCTTTCTTT.

The chain carries TRBV5-1 and TRBJ2-3, with 8 bases fitting TRBD1. V shed 5 bases, J shed 1 base, and the junction held 3 bases outside the gene matches. The CDR3 has 14 amino acids. Looked up from germline, CDR1 is SGHRS and CDR2 is YFSETQ. The CDR3 DNA follows: TGCGCCAGCAGTAAACAGGGGGGCACAGATACGCAGTATTTT. Amino acid sequence: CASSKQGGTDTQYF.

The gene calls are TRBV6-1 and TRBJ2-6; maybe TRBD2 (5 bases). The ends were cut back, 6 bases at V and 4 bases at J, with 13 bases in the middle. CDR1 is MNHNS and CDR2 is SASEGT in the germline V gene. This CDR3 contains 15 residues. CDR3 loop: CASSFRGAGANVLTF. In nucleotides, the CDR3 is TGTGCCAGCAGCTTCCGGGGTGCCGGGGCCAACGTCCTGACTTTC.